This TCR beta chain is drawn from a study of high-grade serous ovarian cancer treatment subgroups. The tumor samples were collected prior to definitive surgery or chemotherapy. Assay: immunoSEQ multiplex PCR; the TCRdb copy retains only in-frame clones and omits some. This sample yields about 11,000 clones, of which less than 90% are seen a single time; 5% to 7.5% belongs to the top ten. This CDR3 contains 14 residues. Germline V lookup: CDR1 LNHNV, CDR2 YYDKDF (reference sequence). Between the trimmed V and J ends, which lost 3 bases and 7 bases, there was a span of 15 bases. This clone was picked up one time.

The specimen sequenced was tumor tissue. The TCR was taken from a human donor with high-grade serous ovarian cancer. The J gene is TRBJ1-2, the V gene TRBV15; D perhaps matches TRBD1 (6 bases). The CDR3 DNA reads as TGTGCCACCAGCAGCCCGGACAGTGATCTTGGCTACACCTTC. It specifies CATSSPDSDLGYTF.